These 2 T cell receptor beta chains originate from one sample sequenced in a study of cytomegalovirus exposure and HLA in healthy donors. The PCR made use of 60 Vbeta and 13 Jbeta primers. Sequencing was performed with immunoSEQ multiplex PCR; in TCRdb, only in-frame clones are kept and a portion is missing. Counted here are 110,000 or so clones, approximately 80% occurring once; the ten biggest clones make up 2.2%. Specimen: PBMCs. The receptors derive from a woman in her thirties or forties in good health and CMV-seronegative.

CDR3 residues: CASSQTGNTYNEQFF. CDR3 bases: TGTGCCAGCAGTCAGACAGGGAACACCTACAATGAGCAGTTCTTC. The chain combines TRBV28 with TRBJ2-1, with 7 positions matching TRBD1. The CDR3 is made up of 15 amino acids. The J segment lost 2 bases and the V segment lost 5 bases, leaving 6 bases of the junction unmatched. Germline CDR1 and CDR2: MDHEN and SYDVKM. The whole variable domain, filled in from reference TRBV28 and TRBJ2-1, reads DVKVTQSSRYLVKRTGEKVFLECVQDMDHENMFWYRQDPGLGLRLIYFSYDVKMKEKGDIPEGYSVSREKKERFSLILESASTNQTSMYLCASSQTGNTYNEQFFGPGTRLTVL.

The chain uses TRBV28 and TRBJ2-5; 7 bases are a match to TRBD1. The germline V gene has CDR1 MDHEN and CDR2 SYDVKM. The CDR3 spans 13 residues. The V and J ends lost 4 bases and 2 bases, in that order; junction bases with no gene match: 1. Written as DNA, the CDR3 is TGTGCCAGCAGTTGGGGACAGCAAGAGACCCAGTACTTC. Translated, it gives CASSWGQQETQYF. Supplemented by reference TRBV28 and TRBJ2-5, the full variable domain reads DVKVTQSSRYLVKRTGEKVFLECVQDMDHENMFWYRQDPGLGLRLIYFSYDVKMKEKGDIPEGYSVSREKKERFSLILESASTNQTSMYLCASSWGQQETQYFGPGTRLLVL.